The sequence of this T cell receptor beta chain was determined in a study of T cell responses to AZD1222 COVID-19 vaccine. Across the whole study: Second doses at about 4 or about 12 weeks were pooled. Broader study findings: The study found vaccine-associated CD4 TCRs spanning spike, dominant at 160-218 and 743-854. There were mostly white British donors and more females than males, and clonal diversity was possibly underestimated.

Germline V gene data show CDR1 as SGHRS and CDR2 as YFSETQ. V was pared by 0 bases and J by 4 bases, with 4 bases between. The CDR3 is 12 residues long. Only one count was recorded for this clone. The antigen is not known. The assay was immunoSEQ multiplex PCR, and TCRdb's table has in-frame clones only and misses some. The table lists some 130,000 clones, about 91% of them singletons. This sequence joins TRBV5-1 and TRBJ1-2; D unclear. The specimen comprised peripheral blood, sampled on day 0 of AZD1222 vaccination. This sequence originates from an adult in good health. CDR3 region: CASSLDGYGYTF. CDR3 in DNA: TGCGCCAGCAGCTTGGACGGCTATGGCTACACCTTC. The full variable domain, completed using reference TRBV5-1 and TRBJ1-2, is KAGVTQTPRYLIKTRGQQVTLSCSPISGHRSVSWYQQTPGQGLQFLFEYFSETQRNKGNFPGRFSGRQFSNSRSEMNVSTLELGDSALYLCASSLDGYGYTFGSGTRLTVV.